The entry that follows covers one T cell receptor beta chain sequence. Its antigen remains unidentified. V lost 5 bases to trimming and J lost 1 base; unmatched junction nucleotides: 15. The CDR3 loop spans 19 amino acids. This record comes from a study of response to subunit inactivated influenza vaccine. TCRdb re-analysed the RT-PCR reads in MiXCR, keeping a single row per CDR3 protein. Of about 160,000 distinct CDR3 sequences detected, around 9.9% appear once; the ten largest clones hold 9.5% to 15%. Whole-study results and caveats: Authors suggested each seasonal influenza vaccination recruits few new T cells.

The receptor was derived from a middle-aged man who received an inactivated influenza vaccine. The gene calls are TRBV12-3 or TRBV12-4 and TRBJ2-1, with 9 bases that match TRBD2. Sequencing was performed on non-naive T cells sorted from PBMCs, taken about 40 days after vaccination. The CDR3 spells CASSIRLSGRADSYNEQFF. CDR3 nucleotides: TGTGCCAGCAGTATTCGGCTTAGCGGGAGAGCGGATTCCTACAATGAGCAGTTCTTC.